This is a list of T cell receptor beta chains from one sample in a study of blood T cell repertoires in COVID-19. Produced via immunoSEQ multiplex PCR; TCRdb's table is partial and in-frame only. The sample has about 150,000 clones, around 80% seen once. Sequenced sample: peripheral blood. All receptors come from a human donor with acute or convalescent COVID-19. The donor label of this sample is uncertain. Both conserved end residues are part of each CDR3. Clone sizes are given selectively: once, few, many, or a class where the clone is expanded.

>TRBJ2-2|-|TRBV11-2
CASSPGEWGTNTGELFF
>TRBJ1-3|-|TRBV6-6
CASSARTGSSGNTIYF
>TRBJ1-4|-|TRBV4-1
CASSLAGNEKLFF
>TRBJ1-3|-|TRBV7-2
CASSPRTFSRSGNTIYF
>TRBJ1-6|-|TRBV5-5
CASRLGQGGYNSPLHF
>TRBJ1-2|-|TRBV19
CASSKDRGGYGYTF
>TRBJ2-7|-|TRBV6-2/TRBV6-3
CASSFTPDRLSSYEQYF
>TRBJ1-2|-|TRBV2
CASSSQGPNYGYTF
>TRBJ1-2|-|TRBV6-5
CASRNRGHSYGYTF
>TRBJ1-3|-|TRBV12-3/TRBV12-4
CASSFYNTIYF
>TRBJ2-6|-|TRBV18
CASSRAITGANVLTF
>TRBJ2-7|-|TRBV3-1/TRBV3-2
CASSHRTSGGPRAYEQYF
>TRBJ2-3|-|TRBV5-1
CASSGTGGAGGLMYTDTQYF
>TRBJ1-2|-|TRBV30
CAWSVREASGYTF
>TRBJ2-1|-|TRBV2
CASSEGGSSYNEQFF
>TRBJ2-3|-|TRBV6-5
CASSPGKGGSQYF
>TRBJ1-4|-|TRBV25-1
CASSEYWGVNEKLFF
>TRBJ1-6|-|TRBV6-1
CASSGRYRVGNSPLHF
>TRBJ1-2|once|TRBV7-2
CASSLGLGGYGYTF
>TRBJ1-4|-|TRBV18
CASSPRGNEKLFF
>TRBJ2-5|-|TRBV7-2
CASSHSGEETQYF
>TRBJ2-7|few|TRBV7-2
CASSLGPGQVYEQYF
>TRBJ1-2|-|TRBV2
CASSSWTTNYGYTF
>TRBJ1-3|-|TRBV30
CAWSVGGHSGNTIYF
>TRBJ1-1|-|TRBV5-1
CASRELNTEAFF